Following are 21 T cell receptor beta chains from one sample sequenced in a study of spatial heterogeneity in lung cancer. The time point: blood at routine non-recurrence follow-up after resection. TCRdb used MiXCR to reprocess the 5' RACE reads, holding one entry per CDR3 protein. The repertoire holds tens of thousands of distinct CDR3 sequences, about 11% seen once, with over 30% in the top ten. The source was PBMCs, collected at follow-up. The source is a male donor with early-stage non-small cell lung cancer.

The chain has TRBV5-1 and TRBJ1-1; D remains ambiguous. The V and J ends lost 4 bases and 5 bases respectively, with 24 bases between them. Germline V gives CDR1 SGHRS, CDR2 YFSETQ. This CDR3 is 17 amino acids long. The CDR3 nucleotides read TGCGCCAGCAGCCCCTTAAAGTCCGGGGTCCAAGTAACTGAAGCTTTCTTT. It is translated as CASSPLKSGVQVTEAFF. The whole variable domain, remainder taken from reference TRBV5-1 and TRBJ1-1, is KAGVTQTPRYLIKTRGQQVTLSCSPISGHRSVSWYQQTPGQGLQFLFEYFSETQRNKGNFPGRFSGRQFSNSRSEMNVSTLELGDSALYLCASSPLKSGVQVTEAFFGQGTRLTVV.

J is TRBJ1-1 and V is TRBV30; D is undetermined. The CDR3 covers 13 residues. Germline CDR1 is GTSNPN and CDR2 is SVGIG (reference sequence). The V and J ends lost 7 bases and 5 bases respectively, with 17 bases between them. DNA for the CDR3: TGTGCCTTAAGGAGTGGGCCGGGAACTGAAGCTTTCTTT. This translates into CALRSGPGTEAFF. Full variable domain (missing parts from reference TRBV30 and TRBJ1-1): SQTIHQWPATLVQPVGSPLSLECTVEGTSNPNLYWYRQAAGRGLQLLFYSVGIGQISSEVPQNLSASRPQDRQFILSSKKLLLSDSGFYLCALRSGPGTEAFFGQGTRLTVV.

This clonotype appeared a few times. The V and J genes are TRBV7-2 and TRBJ2-7; 8 bases map to TRBD2. Unmatched junction bases numbered 7, after V lost 7 bases and J lost 5 bases. CDR1 is SGHTA, CDR2 FQGNSA, per germline. The CDR3 sequence is 13 residues long. Here the CDR3 DNA reads TGTGCCAGCACCCAATGGCGGGGGGACGAGCAGTACTTC. Encoded protein: CASTQWRGDEQYF.

This clonotype has ten or more counts. The rearrangement joins TRBV29-1 to TRBJ1-2, with D uncertain. Trimming removed 0 bases from V and 8 bases from J, with 13 bases in between. CDR1 is SQVTM, CDR2 ANQGSEA, per germline. The CDR3 is 13 residues long. The DNA of the CDR3 is TGCAGCGTTGAAGACCAGAGACTTGAAGGCTACACCTTC. Its protein is CSVEDQRLEGYTF.

This chain uses TRBV21-1 with TRBJ2-4; the table's D call of TRBD1 was not tested on the DNA. TRBV21-1 is termed a pseudogene. The CDR3 covers 15 residues. The CDR3 reads CASSKEDSSKNIQYF. The CDR3 DNA is TGTGCCAGCAGCAAAGAAGACAGTTCCAAAAACATTCAGTACTTC.

The CDR3 region is CASTLGQRYGYTF. The CDR3, as DNA: TGTGCCAGCACCCTGGGACAGAGATATGGCTACACCTTC. The chain employs TRBV28 and TRBJ1-2; 7 bases line up with TRBD1. Germline V gives CDR1 MDHEN, CDR2 SYDVKM. This CDR3 comprises 13 residues. J gave up 5 bases and V 7 bases, and 7 bases lay outside the gene matches.

This clonotype has just a few counts. The gene calls are TRBV7-2 and TRBJ2-3, with a tentative D call TRBD2 (6 bases). V lost 1 base and J lost 8, with 19 bases in between. The CDR3 has 16 amino acids. The V gene's germline CDR1 is SGHTA and CDR2 FQGNSA. The DNA of the CDR3 is TGTGCCAGCAGCTTAGGGGGCGGGGAAACGTTACTTACGCAGTATTTT. It encodes CASSLGGGETLLTQYF.

This clonotype was recorded many times. DNA of the CDR3: TGTGCCAGCACCTCCGGGACTAGCCGCTCAGATACGCAGTATTTT. This encodes CASTSGTSRSDTQYF. The chain couples TRBV12-3 or TRBV12-4 to TRBJ2-3; 9 nucleotides line up with TRBD2. The CDR3 extends over 15 amino acids. Trimming at V came to 7 bases and at J to 4 bases, leaving 9 bases not matched to a gene.

This clonotype was observed a few times. The chain employs TRBV7-9 and TRBJ2-1; TRBD1 is a possible D gene (6 bases). V was trimmed by 6 bases and J by 4 bases, leaving 16 bases between them. The CDR3 spans 15 residues. CDR1 and CDR2 (germline): SEHNR, FQNEAQ (reference sequence). CDR3 DNA: TGTGCCAGCAGGATGGGGGCAGGAGTATACAATGAGCAGTTCTTC. Amino acids: CASRMGAGVYNEQFF.

This clonotype was counted many times. The chain combines TRBV5-1 with TRBJ2-4; D gene uncertain. Germline V gene sequence: CDR1 SGHRS, CDR2 YFSETQ. The CDR3 spans 13 residues. The V end lost 4 bases, the J end lost 1 base, and 6 bases lay between the germline ends. The CDR3 coding sequence is TGCGCCAGCAGCCCGCTGGCCAAAAACATTCAGTACTTC. As protein: CASSPLAKNIQYF.

This clonotype was seen ten or more times. The V call is TRBV5-1, the J call TRBJ2-5; 10 positions match TRBD2. CDR1 SGHRS and CDR2 YFSETQ come from the germline V gene. J lost 0 bases, V lost 4 bases, and 6 bases had no gene match. The CDR3 covers 16 residues. DNA for the CDR3: TGCGCCAGCAGCAGATCTAGCGGGGGTTACCAAGAGACCCAGTACTTC. Protein sequence: CASSRSSGGYQETQYF.

This clonotype showed up many times. The J gene is TRBJ1-5, the V gene TRBV12-3 or TRBV12-4; D may be TRBD1 (5 bases). The ends were cut back, 1 base at V and 6 bases at J, with 22 bases in the middle. The CDR3 length is 18 residues. Here the CDR3 reads CASSLVTGKVGFGQPQHF. In DNA, the CDR3 is TGTGCCAGCAGTTTAGTTACAGGAAAGGTCGGGTTTGGTCAGCCCCAGCATTTT.

This clonotype came up a few times. The V gene is TRBV5-4, the J gene TRBJ2-7; TRBD2 matches at 9 bases. The J segment lost 3 bases and the V segment lost 2 bases, leaving 6 bases of the junction unmatched. This CDR3 spans 15 amino acids. Germline V gene sequence: CDR1 SGHNT, CDR2 YYREEE (reference sequence). The CDR3 is CASSFYSGRNYEQYF. CDR3 in DNA: TGTGCCAGCAGCTTTTACAGCGGGAGGAACTACGAGCAGTACTTC.

J is TRBJ2-3 and V is TRBV19, with D tentatively TRBD1 or TRBD2 (5 bases each). CDR3 length: 16 residues. The V end was cut by 6 bases, the J end by 6 bases, with 22 bases between. The germline V gene has CDR1 LNHDA and CDR2 SQIVND (reference sequence). This CDR3 is CASRRGVPQVGDTQYF. DNA of the CDR3: TGTGCCAGTAGGAGGGGAGTACCCCAGGTCGGGGATACGCAGTATTTT.

This clonotype was observed many times. The chain combines TRBV5-6 with TRBJ1-3; a weak D match, TRBD1 (6 bases). CDR1 and CDR2 from the germline V gene are SGHDT and YYEEEE. This CDR3 contains 17 residues. Trimming stripped 2 bases from V and 0 bases from J, with 15 bases between. DNA of the CDR3: TGTGCCAGCAGCTTAGGCGACAGGATCTTCTCTGGAAACACCATATATTTT. Translated: CASSLGDRIFSGNTIYF.

This clonotype was observed at least ten times. The chain employs TRBV18 and TRBJ1-5; the D is unclear. The CDR3 runs 16 residues. V was pared by 0 bases and J by 2 bases, with 11 bases between. The germline V gene has CDR1 KGHSH and CDR2 LQKENI. DNA of the CDR3: TGTGCCAGCTCACCACCGGCTATGTCCGGCAATCAGCCCCAGCATTTT. Amino acids: CASSPPAMSGNQPQHF.

This clonotype was seen ten or more times. The rearrangement links TRBV12-3 or TRBV12-4 to TRBJ2-1, with 12 bases identical to TRBD2. This CDR3 contains 16 residues. The V gene end was trimmed by 6 bases and the J gene end by 5 bases; junction bases not matched to a gene: 8. CDR3 nucleotide sequence: TGTGCCAGCAGCTTTTCTAGCGGGAGGGCACACAATGAGCAGTTCTTC. Translating gives CASSFSSGRAHNEQFF.

The chain uses TRBV12-3 or TRBV12-4 and TRBJ1-1; maybe TRBD1 (5 bases). This CDR3 is built from 15 residues. V lost 6 bases and J lost 1, with 15 bases in between. The CDR3 DNA reads TGTGCCAGCAGATCCCTGGGGGATACGAACACTGAAGCTTTCTTT. Translated: CASRSLGDTNTEAFF.

This clonotype was seen many times. The chain employs TRBV6-1 and TRBJ1-5; D is perhaps TRBD1 (5 bases). The CDR3 is 15 residues long. V lost 8 bases and J 0 bases, leaving 14 bases between the germline ends. Germline CDR1 reads MNHNS; CDR2 reads SASEGT. Here the CDR3 reads CASSREGYSNQPQHF. The DNA for the CDR3 is TGTGCCAGCTCCCGCGAGGGGTATAGCAATCAGCCCCAGCATTTT.

There are a few counts of this clonotype. V is TRBV29-1 and J is TRBJ2-7; D gene ambiguous. Germline V lookup: CDR1 SQVTM, CDR2 ANQGSEA. V lost 4 bases to trimming and J lost 1 base, with 8 bases between them. This CDR3 has 12 residues. The chain's CDR3 is CSVVESSYEQYF. The CDR3 coding sequence is TGCAGCGTTGTTGAGAGTTCCTACGAGCAGTACTTC.

This clonotype was observed many times. The gene calls are TRBV6-2 or TRBV6-3 and TRBJ2-7, with 7 bases matching TRBD2. This CDR3 region has 16 residues. Trimming cost V 0 bases and J 5 bases; bases outside gene matches: 10. CDR1 and CDR2 from the germline V gene are MNHEY and SVGEGT. This chain's CDR3 is CASSYSKAGVPHEQYF. DNA for the CDR3: TGTGCCAGCAGTTACTCGAAGGCGGGAGTGCCCCACGAGCAGTACTTC.